This T cell receptor (beta chain) appears in the sequencing data of a study of CD8+CD57+ T cells in acquired aplastic anemia. This CDR3 is 14 amino acids long. Trimming shortened V by 4 bases and J by 6 bases, and 10 bases separated the two germline ends. CDR1 and CDR2 from the germline V gene are SNHLY and FYNNEI. A remark on this clonotype: Antigen unknown.

Study-level findings and limits: The study found no significant CD8+ Simpson's diversity difference between patients and controls.

Researchers used genomic DNA as the template to profile TCR beta VDJ and CDR3. MiXCR was run by TCRdb on the reads, yielding one entry per CDR3 protein. The sample records approximately 270,000 distinct CDR3 sequences, around 60% being singletons. The receptor was derived from a human donor with severe aplastic anemia or a healthy control (not recorded which). Sequenced: sorted CD4+, CD8+, or CD8+CD57+ T cells (not recorded which) from PBMCs. The chain couples TRBV2 to TRBJ1-6; weak D call: TRBD1 (6 bases). The CDR3 DNA reads TGTGCCAGCAGTGTTTCAGGGGTTAATTCACCCCTCCACTTT. This gives the protein CASSVSGVNSPLHF.